This T cell receptor beta chain was captured by sequencing in a study of blood T cell repertoires in COVID-19. Study-level information: Acute and convalescent COVID-19 samples came from the United States, Italy and Spain.

Using immunoSEQ multiplex PCR, the repertoire was profiled, and TCRdb retains in-frame clones only, with some absent. The sample contains over 150,000 clones, about 86% of which appear only once. The germline V gene encodes CDR1 MNHEY and CDR2 SMNVEV (reference sequence). V gave up 8 bases and J gave up 0 bases; unmatched junction bases: 7. This CDR3 is 15 amino acids long. The clonotype comes from a woman between 55 and 75 years old with acute or convalescent COVID-19. This rearrangement joins TRBV27 to TRBJ1-5, with 7 bases lining up with TRBD1. The sequenced sample was peripheral blood. The CDR3 loop reads CASGDRQNSNQPQHF. For the CDR3, the DNA is TGTGCCAGCGGGGACAGACAGAATAGCAATCAGCCCCAGCATTTT.